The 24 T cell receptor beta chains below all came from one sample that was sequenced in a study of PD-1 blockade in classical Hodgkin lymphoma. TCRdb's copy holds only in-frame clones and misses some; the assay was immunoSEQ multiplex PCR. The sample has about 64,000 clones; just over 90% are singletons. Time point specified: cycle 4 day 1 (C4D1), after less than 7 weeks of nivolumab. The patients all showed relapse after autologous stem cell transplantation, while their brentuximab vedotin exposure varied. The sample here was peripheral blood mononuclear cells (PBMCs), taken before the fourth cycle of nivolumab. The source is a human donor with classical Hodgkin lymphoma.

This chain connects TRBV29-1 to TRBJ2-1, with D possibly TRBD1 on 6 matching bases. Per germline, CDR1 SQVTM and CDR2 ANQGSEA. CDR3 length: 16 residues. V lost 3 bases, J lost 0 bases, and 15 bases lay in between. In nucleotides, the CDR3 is TGCAGCGTTGAGGGGGCTAGTCATAGCTCCTACAATGAGCAGTTCTTC. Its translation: CSVEGASHSSYNEQFF.

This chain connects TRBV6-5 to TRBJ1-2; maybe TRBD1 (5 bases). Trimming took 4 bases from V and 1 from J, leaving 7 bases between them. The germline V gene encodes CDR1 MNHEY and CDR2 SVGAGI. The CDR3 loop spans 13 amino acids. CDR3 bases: TGTGCCAGCAGTTCAGGGCGTAACTATGGCTACACCTTC. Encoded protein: CASSSGRNYGYTF.

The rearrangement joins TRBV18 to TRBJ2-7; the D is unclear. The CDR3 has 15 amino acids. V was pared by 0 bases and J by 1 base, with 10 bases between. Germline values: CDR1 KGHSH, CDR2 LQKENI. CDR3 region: CASSPPVGDSYEQYF. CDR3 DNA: TGTGCCAGCTCACCACCGGTTGGGGATTCCTACGAGCAGTACTTC.

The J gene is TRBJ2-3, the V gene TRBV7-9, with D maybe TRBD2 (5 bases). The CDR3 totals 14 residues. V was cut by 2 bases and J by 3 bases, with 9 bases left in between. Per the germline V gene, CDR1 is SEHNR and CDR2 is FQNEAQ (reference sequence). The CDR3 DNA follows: TGTGCCAGCAGCTTACTTGTAGCGACAGATACGCAGTATTTT. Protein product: CASSLLVATDTQYF. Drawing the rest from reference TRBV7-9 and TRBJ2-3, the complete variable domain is DTGVSQNPRHKITKRGQNVTFRCDPISEHNRLYWYRQTLGQGPEFLTYFQNEAQLEKSRLLSDRFSAERPKGSFSTLEIQRTEQGDSAMYLCASSLLVATDTQYFGPGTRLTVL.

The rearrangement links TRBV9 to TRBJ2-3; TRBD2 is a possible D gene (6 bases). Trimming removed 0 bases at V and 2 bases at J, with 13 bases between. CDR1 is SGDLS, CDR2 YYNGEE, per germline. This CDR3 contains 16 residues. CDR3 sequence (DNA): TGTGCCAGCAGCGTAGGGACCGGGGGTTCCACAGATACGCAGTATTTT. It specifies CASSVGTGGSTDTQYF.

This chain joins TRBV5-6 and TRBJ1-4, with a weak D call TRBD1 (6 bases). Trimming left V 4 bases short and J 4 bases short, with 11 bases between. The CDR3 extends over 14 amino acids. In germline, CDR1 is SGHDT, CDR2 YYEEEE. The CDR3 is CASSRGQLNEKLFF. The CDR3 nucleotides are TGTGCCAGCAGCAGGGGACAACTTAATGAAAAACTGTTTTTT.

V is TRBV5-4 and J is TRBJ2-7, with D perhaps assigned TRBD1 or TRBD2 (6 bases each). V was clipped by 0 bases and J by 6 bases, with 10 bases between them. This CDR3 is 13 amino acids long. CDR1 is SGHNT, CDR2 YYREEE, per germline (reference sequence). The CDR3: CASSLVGGREQYF. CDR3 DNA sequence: TGTGCCAGCAGCTTGGTGGGGGGCCGCGAGCAGTACTTC.

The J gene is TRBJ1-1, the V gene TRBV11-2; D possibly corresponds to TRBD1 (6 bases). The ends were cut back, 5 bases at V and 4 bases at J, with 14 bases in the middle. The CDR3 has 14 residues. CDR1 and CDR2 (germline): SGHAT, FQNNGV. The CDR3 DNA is TGTGCCAGCAGCCCAGAAGGGGGGTCCACTGAAGCTTTCTTT. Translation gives CASSPEGGSTEAFF.

The CDR3 here is CASSPPGQGGYSGYTF. For the CDR3, the DNA is TGTGCCAGCTCACCACCAGGACAGGGGGGCTATTCAGGCTACACCTTC. J is TRBJ1-2 and V is TRBV18, with 10 bases that match TRBD1. The V gene's germline CDR1 is KGHSH and CDR2 LQKENI. The CDR3 consists of 16 residues. V gave up 0 bases and J gave up 8 bases; unmatched junction bases: 9.

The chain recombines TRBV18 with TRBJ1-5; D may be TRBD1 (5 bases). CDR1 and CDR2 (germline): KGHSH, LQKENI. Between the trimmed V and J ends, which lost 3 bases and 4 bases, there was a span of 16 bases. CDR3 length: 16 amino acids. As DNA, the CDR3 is TGTGCCAGCTCACCCCCGGGGCAGGGCCTAAATCAGCCCCAGCATTTT. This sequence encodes CASSPPGQGLNQPQHF. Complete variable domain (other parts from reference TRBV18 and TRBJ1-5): NAGVMQNPRHLVRRRGQEARLRCSPMKGHSHVYWYRQLPEEGLKFMVYLQKENIIDESGMPKERFSAEFPKEGPSILRIQQVVRGDSAAYFCASSPPGQGLNQPQHFGDGTRLSIL.

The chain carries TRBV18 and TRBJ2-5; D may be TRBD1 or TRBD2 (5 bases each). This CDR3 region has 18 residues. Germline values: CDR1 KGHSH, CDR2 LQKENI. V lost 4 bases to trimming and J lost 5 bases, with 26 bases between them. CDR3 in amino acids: CASSLQPRSGQEFETQYF. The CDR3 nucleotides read TGTGCCAGCTCACTTCAACCCCGCAGCGGACAAGAGTTCGAGACCCAGTACTTC.

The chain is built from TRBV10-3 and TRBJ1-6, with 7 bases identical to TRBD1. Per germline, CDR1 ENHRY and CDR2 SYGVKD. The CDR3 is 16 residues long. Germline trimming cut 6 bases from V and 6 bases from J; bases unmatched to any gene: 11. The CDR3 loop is CAIREQGYGGNSPLHF. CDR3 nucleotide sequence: TGTGCCATCAGAGAACAGGGGTATGGGGGTAATTCACCCCTCCACTTT.

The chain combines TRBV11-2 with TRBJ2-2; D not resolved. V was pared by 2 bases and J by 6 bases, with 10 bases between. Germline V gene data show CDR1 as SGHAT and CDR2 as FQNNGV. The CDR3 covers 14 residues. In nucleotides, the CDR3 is TGTGCCAGCAGCTTATTCAGGTCCCCCGGGGAGCTGTTTTTT. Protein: CASSLFRSPGELFF.

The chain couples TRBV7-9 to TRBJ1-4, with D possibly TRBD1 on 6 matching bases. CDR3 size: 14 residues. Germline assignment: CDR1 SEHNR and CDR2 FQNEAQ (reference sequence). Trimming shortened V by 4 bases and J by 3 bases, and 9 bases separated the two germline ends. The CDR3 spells CASSSGQPNEKLFF. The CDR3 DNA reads TGTGCCAGCAGCTCCGGACAGCCTAATGAAAAACTGTTTTTT. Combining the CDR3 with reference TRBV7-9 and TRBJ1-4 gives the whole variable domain DTGVSQNPRHKITKRGQNVTFRCDPISEHNRLYWYRQTLGQGPEFLTYFQNEAQLEKSRLLSDRFSAERPKGSFSTLEIQRTEQGDSAMYLCASSSGQPNEKLFFGSGTQLSVL.

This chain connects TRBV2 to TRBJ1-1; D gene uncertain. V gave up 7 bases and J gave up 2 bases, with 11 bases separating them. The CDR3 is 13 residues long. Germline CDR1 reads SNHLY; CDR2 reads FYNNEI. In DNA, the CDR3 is TGTGCCAGCAAAAGAGACGCCAACACTGAAGCTTTCTTT. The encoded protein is CASKRDANTEAFF.

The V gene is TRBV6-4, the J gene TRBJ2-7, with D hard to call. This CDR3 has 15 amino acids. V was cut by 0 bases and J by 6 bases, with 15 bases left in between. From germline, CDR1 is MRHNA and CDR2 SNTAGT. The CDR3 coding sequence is TGTGCCAGCAGTGACTCGGAGCAAATACGAGCCGAGCAGTACTTC. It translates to CASSDSEQIRAEQYF.

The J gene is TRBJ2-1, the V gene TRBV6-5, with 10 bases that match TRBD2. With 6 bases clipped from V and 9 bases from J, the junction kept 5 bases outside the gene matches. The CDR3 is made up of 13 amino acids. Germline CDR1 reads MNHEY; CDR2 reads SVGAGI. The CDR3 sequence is CASSSGTSVEQFF. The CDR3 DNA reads TGTGCCAGCAGCTCCGGGACTAGCGTTGAGCAGTTCTTC.

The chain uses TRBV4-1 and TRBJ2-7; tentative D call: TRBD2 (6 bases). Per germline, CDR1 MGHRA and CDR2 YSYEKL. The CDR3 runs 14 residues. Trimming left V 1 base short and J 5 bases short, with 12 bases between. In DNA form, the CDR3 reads TGCGCCAGCAGCCAAGCTGGAGGGGCCCACGAGCAGTACTTC. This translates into CASSQAGGAHEQYF.

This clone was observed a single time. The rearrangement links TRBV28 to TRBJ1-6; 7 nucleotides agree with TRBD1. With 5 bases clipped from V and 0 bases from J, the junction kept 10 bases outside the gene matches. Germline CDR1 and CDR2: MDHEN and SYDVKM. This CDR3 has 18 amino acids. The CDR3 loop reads CASSTSKGQSSYNSPLHF. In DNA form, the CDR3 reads TGTGCCAGCAGTACATCGAAGGGACAGAGCTCCTATAATTCACCCCTCCACTTT.

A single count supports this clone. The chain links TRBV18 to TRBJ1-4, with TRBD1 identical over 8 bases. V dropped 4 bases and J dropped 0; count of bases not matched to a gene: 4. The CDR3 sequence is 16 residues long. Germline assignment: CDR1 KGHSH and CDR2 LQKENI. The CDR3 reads CASSRLQGATNEKLFF. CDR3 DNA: TGTGCCAGCTCACGGTTACAGGGGGCAACTAATGAAAAACTGTTTTTT.

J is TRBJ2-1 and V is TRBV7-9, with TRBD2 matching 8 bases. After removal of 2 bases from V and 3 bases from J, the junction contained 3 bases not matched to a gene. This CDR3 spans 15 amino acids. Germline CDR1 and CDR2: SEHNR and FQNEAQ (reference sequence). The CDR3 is CASSLTLAGYNEQFF. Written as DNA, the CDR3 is TGTGCCAGCAGCTTAACCCTAGCGGGCTACAATGAGCAGTTCTTC.

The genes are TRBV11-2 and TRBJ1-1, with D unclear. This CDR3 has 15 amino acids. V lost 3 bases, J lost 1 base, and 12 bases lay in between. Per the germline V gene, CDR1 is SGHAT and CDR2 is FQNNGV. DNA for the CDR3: TGTGCCAGCAGCTTCTTGACGCGAGGGAACACTGAAGCTTTCTTT. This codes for CASSFLTRGNTEAFF.

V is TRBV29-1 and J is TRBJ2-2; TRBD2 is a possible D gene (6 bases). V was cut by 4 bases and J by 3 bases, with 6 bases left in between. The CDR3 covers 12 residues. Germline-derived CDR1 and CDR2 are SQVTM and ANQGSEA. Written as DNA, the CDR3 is TGCAGCGTTGGGGACTACACCGGGGAGCTGTTTTTT. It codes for CSVGDYTGELFF.

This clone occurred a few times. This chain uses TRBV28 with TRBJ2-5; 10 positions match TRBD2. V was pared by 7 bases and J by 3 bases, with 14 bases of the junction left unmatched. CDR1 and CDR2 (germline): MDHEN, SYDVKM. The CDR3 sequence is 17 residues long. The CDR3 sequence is CASNGYVSGRVEETQYF. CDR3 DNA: TGTGCCAGCAATGGATACGTAAGCGGGAGGGTCGAAGAGACCCAGTACTTC.